The TCR beta chain described here comes from a study of early T cells in non-severe SARS-CoV-2 infection. As for the study in general: Chains stayed unpaired after sequencing of bulk RNA from unsorted whole blood.

As part of library construction, unique molecular identifiers were attached to individual cDNA molecules. TCRdb passed the 5' RACE reads through MiXCR, listing each CDR3 protein once. The sample lists under 60,000 distinct CDR3 sequences, about 9.4% seen once, with just over 4.5% in the top ten. The TCR sequence derives from an adult who was a healthcare worker with PCR-confirmed SARS-CoV-2 infection or an uninfected control (not recorded which). The sequenced sample was whole blood.

CDR3 loop: CASSPQPIVSPLHF. The CDR3 DNA sequence: TGTGCCAGCAGTCCCCAACCAATCGTATCACCCCTCCACTTT. The rearrangement uses TRBV12-3 or TRBV12-4 and TRBJ1-6; D unresolved. The CDR3 totals 14 residues. Trimming left V 5 bases short and J 10 bases short, with 15 bases between.